These 13 T cell receptor beta chains share one sample of origin, sequenced in a study of shared clonotypes between healthy human individuals. The method was immunoSEQ multiplex PCR; TCRdb's version includes in-frame clones alone and lacks a portion of them. The sample lists around 1.9 million clones; roughly 91% were seen once. CD45RO-negative cells were positively selected for CCR7, leaving out terminally differentiated effector memory CD45RA+ cells. Sequencing was performed on naive CD8+ T cells from PBMCs. The receptors were gathered from a young man in good health. Some clones in this sample may be carry-over from other donors' samples.

The chain's CDR3 is CASSSTSGRDTDTQYF. In DNA form, the CDR3 reads TGCGCCAGCAGCTCGACTAGCGGGAGGGACACAGATACGCAGTATTTT. This rearrangement joins TRBV5-1 to TRBJ2-3; 14 bases are shared with TRBD2. The V and J ends lost 3 bases and 2 bases, in that order; junction bases with no gene match: 2. CDR1 is SGHRS, CDR2 YFSETQ, per germline. The CDR3 length is 16 residues.

This sequence joins TRBV5-1 and TRBJ1-2; no clear D gene. The CDR3 runs 15 residues. The germline CDR1 and CDR2 sequences are SGHRS and YFSETQ. Trimming shortened V by 4 bases and J by 5 bases, and 18 bases separated the two germline ends. Written as DNA, the CDR3 is TGCGCCAGCAGCCGTGGGGTTGAGGGCCCATATGGCTACACCTTC. The encoded protein is CASSRGVEGPYGYTF.

About this clone itself: At the DNA level, this CDR3 is encoded by other sequences in the same sample as well. The V and J genes are TRBV9 and TRBJ2-2, with unresolved D. CDR1 SGDLS and CDR2 YYNGEE come from the germline V gene. This CDR3 region has 14 residues. Trimming shortened V by 0 bases and J by 4 bases, and 7 bases separated the two germline ends. The CDR3 DNA reads as TGTGCCAGCAGCGTAGGGGGAACCACCGGGGAGCTGTTTTTT. This codes for CASSVGGTTGELFF.

With respect to this clone: This same CDR3 is encoded by further DNA sequences in the sample. The rearrangement joins TRBV14 to TRBJ2-7; 8 bases fit TRBD1. Germline V gives CDR1 SGHDN, CDR2 FVKESK. This CDR3 spans 14 amino acids. V shed 1 base, J shed 2 bases, and the junction held 1 base outside the gene matches. CDR3 nucleotide sequence: TGTGCCAGCAGCCAAGGGACAGGGCCCTACGAGCAGTACTTC. Translating gives CASSQGTGPYEQYF. The full variable domain, rest sourced from reference TRBV14 and TRBJ2-7, is EAGVTQFPSHSVIEKGQTVTLRCDPISGHDNLYWYRRVMGKEIKFLLHFVKESKQDESGMPNNRFLAERTGGTYSTLKVQPAELEDSGVYFCASSQGTGPYEQYFGPGTRLTVT.

This sequence joins TRBV9 and TRBJ2-3, with D perhaps TRBD1 (5 bases). V was shortened by 4 bases and J by 5 bases, with 17 bases between the two germline ends. The V gene's germline CDR1 is SGDLS and CDR2 YYNGEE. The CDR3 sequence is 15 residues long. CDR3 in DNA: TGTGCCAGCAGCTCCGCCAGGGTTTCTGGAGATACGCAGTATTTT. Its translation: CASSSARVSGDTQYF.

The chain has TRBV27 and TRBJ2-3; D call uncertain. This CDR3 has 15 residues. The V end lost 7 bases, the J end lost 1 base, and 15 bases lay between the germline ends. From germline, CDR1 is MNHEY and CDR2 SMNVEV (reference sequence). CDR3 sequence (DNA): TGTGCCAGCAAAGTCTATGTCGGCGGCACAGATACGCAGTATTTT. It encodes CASKVYVGGTDTQYF.

On this clone itself: The sample holds other DNA sequences that translate to the same CDR3. The chain combines TRBV27 with TRBJ2-2; D not certain. The germline CDR1 and CDR2 sequences are MNHEY and SMNVEV (reference sequence). This CDR3 is 12 amino acids long. Deletions cut 5 bases from V and 2 bases from J, with 3 bases between. The CDR3 bases are TGTGCCAGCAGTATCAACACCGGGGAGCTGTTTTTT. Protein product: CASSINTGELFF.

This chain links TRBV5-1 with TRBJ2-1, with 11 positions matching TRBD1. The germline gives CDR1 SGHRS, CDR2 YFSETQ. The J segment lost 3 bases and the V segment lost 3 bases, leaving 11 bases of the junction unmatched. This CDR3 contains 18 residues. The CDR3 is CASSWGQGVDYYYNEQFF. The CDR3 DNA follows: TGCGCCAGCAGCTGGGGACAGGGGGTCGACTACTACTACAATGAGCAGTTCTTC.

Of note for this clone: Other DNA sequences within the sample encode an identical CDR3. This sequence joins TRBV7-3 and TRBJ1-2; 8 bases are shared with TRBD1. Trimming removed 2 bases from V and 4 bases from J; junction bases left unmatched: 0. This CDR3 comprises 13 residues. In germline, CDR1 is SGHTA, CDR2 FQGTGA. The CDR3 protein is CASSLGTGYGYTF. CDR3 nucleotide sequence: TGTGCCAGCAGCTTAGGGACAGGCTATGGCTACACCTTC. The whole variable domain, filled in from reference TRBV7-3 and TRBJ1-2, reads GAGVSQTPSNKVTEKGKYVELRCDPISGHTALYWYRQSLGQGPEFLIYFQGTGAADDSGLPNDRFFAVRPEGSVSTLKIQRTERGDSAVYLCASSLGTGYGYTFGSGTRLTVV.

Concerning this clone itself: The identical CDR3 is also encoded by other nucleotide sequences in the sample. The V gene is TRBV5-6, the J gene TRBJ2-1; D possibly matches TRBD1 or TRBD2 (5 bases each). The CDR3 consists of 15 residues. Germline V gene sequence: CDR1 SGHDT, CDR2 YYEEEE. The V end was cut by 2 bases, the J end by 2 bases, with 11 bases between. The CDR3 DNA is TGTGCCAGCAGCTTAGCCGGGACGGCCTACAATGAGCAGTTCTTC. Its translation: CASSLAGTAYNEQFF.

V usage is TRBV5-4 and J usage is TRBJ2-3, with D possibly called TRBD1 or TRBD2 (5 bases each). Trimming took off 7 bases at V and 4 bases at J, with 13 bases between the two ends. In germline, CDR1 is SGHNT, CDR2 YYREEE (reference sequence). The CDR3 runs 13 residues. The CDR3 region has the DNA TGTGCCAGCTGGGGGACGTCGGCAGATACGCAGTATTTT. It is translated as CASWGTSADTQYF.

This chain connects TRBV7-3 to TRBJ2-1; 8 nucleotides match TRBD2. V dropped 3 bases and J dropped 3; count of bases not matched to a gene: 7. CDR1 is SGHTA and CDR2 is FQGTGA in the germline V gene. This CDR3 is built from 16 residues. For the CDR3, the DNA is TGTGCCAGCAGCTTCGGGACTAGGGGTGTCTACAATGAGCAGTTCTTC. Protein product: CASSFGTRGVYNEQFF.

This sequence joins TRBV4-1 and TRBJ1-6, with 8 nucleotides matching TRBD1. The J segment lost 7 bases and the V segment lost 4 bases, leaving 12 bases of the junction unmatched. Germline V gene data show CDR1 as MGHRA and CDR2 as YSYEKL. This CDR3 comprises 17 residues. CDR3 amino acids: CASSLRQGIALNSPLHF. CDR3 nucleotide sequence: TGCGCCAGCAGCCTGAGACAGGGGATCGCATTGAATTCACCCCTCCACTTT.